This TCR beta chain stems from a study of CD8+ T cells in alopecia areata. Across the whole study: Oral tofacitinib (5 to 10 mg twice daily) was administered to treated patients. The study gave tofacitinib for 6 to 18 months, then 6 months off drug.

As for treatment: oral pan-JAK inhibitor, 5-10 mg twice daily. From alopecia areata patients, lesional scalp punch biopsies and peripheral blood were collected. The study, taken as a whole, reports: One nonresponder leaves baseline CD8+ expansion's link to response uncertain.

V lost 3 bases to trimming and J lost 5 bases, with 7 bases between them. Looked up from germline, CDR1 is PRHDT and CDR2 is FYEKMQ (reference sequence). The length of the CDR3 is 13 residues. In each case, RNA was isolated and then reverse transcribed into cDNA as the sequencing template. Sequencing was performed with immunoSEQ multiplex PCR; in TCRdb, only in-frame clones are kept and a portion is missing. In the table there are 150,000 to 200,000 clones, roughly three fifths of which are singletons. This clone has just a few counts. Antigen unknown. Sequenced material: CD8+ T cells sorted from blood, taken at week 24, from a patient treated with tofacitinib. V is TRBV13 and J is TRBJ2-2; no reliable D call. This TCR derives from a human donor with alopecia areata. The CDR3 DNA reads TGTGCCAGCAGCTTGGTGAAAACCGGGGAGCTGTTTTTT. Protein: CASSLVKTGELFF.